The 2 T cell receptor beta chains given below trace back to one sample, sequenced in a study of T cell changes during pregnancy in multiple sclerosis. The protocol was immunoSEQ multiplex PCR, while the TCRdb copy is restricted to in-frame clones and leaves out a portion. The table lists about 46,000 clones, around 92% of them singletons. The sample was CD8+ T cells from peripheral blood mononuclear cells, taken after pregnancy. Every receptor here comes from a female donor with multiple sclerosis, enrolled in a pregnancy study.

The rearrangement links TRBV5-4 to TRBJ1-5; TRBD1 matches 7 bases. The germline CDR1 and CDR2 sequences are SGHNT and YYREEE (reference sequence). Unmatched junction bases numbered 4, after V lost 0 bases and J lost 7 bases. The CDR3 totals 14 residues. In nucleotides, the CDR3 is TGTGCCAGCAGCTTGGAGGGGGCAGGGCAGCCCCAGCATTTT. Its translation is CASSLEGAGQPQHF.

The chain is built from TRBV6-4 and TRBJ1-1; no clear D. Trimming stripped 6 bases from V and 1 base from J, with 9 bases between. Germline-derived CDR1 and CDR2 are MRHNA and SNTAGT. This CDR3 comprises 13 residues. The CDR3 nucleotides are TGTGCCAGCAGCGCCGGGGAGAACACTGAAGCTTTCTTT. It encodes CASSAGENTEAFF.